This T cell receptor (beta chain) was observed in a study of blood T cell repertoires in COVID-19. TCRdb keeps only in-frame clones here, not all; method: immunoSEQ multiplex PCR. The sample contains approximately 70,000 clones, roughly nine tenths of which appear only once. CDR3 size: 16 residues. V trimming: 1 base; J trimming: 7 bases; junction bases outside the gene matches: 3. Per germline, CDR1 SGHVS and CDR2 FQNEAQ. The V and J genes are TRBV7-8 and TRBJ2-1; 14 nucleotides line up with TRBD2. Specimen: peripheral blood. The source is a woman aged 55 to 70 with acute or convalescent COVID-19. The CDR3, as DNA: TGTGCCAGCAGCTTAGAGGGACTAGCGGGGGTGAATGAGCAGTTCTTC. Translation gives CASSLEGLAGVNEQFF.